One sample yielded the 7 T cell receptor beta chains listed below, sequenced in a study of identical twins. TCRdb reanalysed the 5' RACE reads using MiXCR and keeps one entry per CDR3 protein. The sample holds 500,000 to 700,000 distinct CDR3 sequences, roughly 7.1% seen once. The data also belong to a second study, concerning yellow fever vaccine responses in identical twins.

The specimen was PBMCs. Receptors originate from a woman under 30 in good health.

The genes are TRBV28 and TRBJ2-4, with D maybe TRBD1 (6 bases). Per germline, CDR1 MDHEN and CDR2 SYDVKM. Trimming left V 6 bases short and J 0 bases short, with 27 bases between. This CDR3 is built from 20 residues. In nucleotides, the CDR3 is TGTGCCAGCAGCCTTTTCGGGACGACAGGCCCGATGGTAGCCAAAAACATTCAGTACTTC. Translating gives CASSLFGTTGPMVAKNIQYF.

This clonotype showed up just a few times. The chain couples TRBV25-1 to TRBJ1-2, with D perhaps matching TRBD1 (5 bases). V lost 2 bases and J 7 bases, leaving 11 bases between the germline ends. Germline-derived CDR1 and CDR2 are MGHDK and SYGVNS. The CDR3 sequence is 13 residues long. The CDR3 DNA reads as TGTGCCAGCAGTGAAGGCAGGGCTGTTGGCTACACCTTC. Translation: CASSEGRAVGYTF.

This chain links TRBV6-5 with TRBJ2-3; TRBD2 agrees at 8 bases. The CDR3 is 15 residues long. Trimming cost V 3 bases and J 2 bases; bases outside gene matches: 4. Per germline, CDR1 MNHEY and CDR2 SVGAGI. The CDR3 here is CASSYGGGITDTQYF. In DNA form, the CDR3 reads TGTGCCAGCAGTTATGGCGGGGGGATCACAGATACGCAGTATTTT.

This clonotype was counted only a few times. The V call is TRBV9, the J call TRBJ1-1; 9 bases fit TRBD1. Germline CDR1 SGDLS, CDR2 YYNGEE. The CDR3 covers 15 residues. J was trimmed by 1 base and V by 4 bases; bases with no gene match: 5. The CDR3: CASSSLTGGNTEAFF. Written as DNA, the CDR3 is TGTGCCAGCAGCTCCCTGACAGGGGGGAACACTGAAGCTTTCTTT.

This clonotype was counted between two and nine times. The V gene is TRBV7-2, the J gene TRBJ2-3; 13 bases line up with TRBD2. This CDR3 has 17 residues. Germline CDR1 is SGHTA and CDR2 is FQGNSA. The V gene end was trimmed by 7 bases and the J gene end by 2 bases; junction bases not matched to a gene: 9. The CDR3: CASTKGGLAGSTDTQYF. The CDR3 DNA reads TGTGCCAGCACCAAAGGGGGACTAGCGGGATCCACAGATACGCAGTATTTT.

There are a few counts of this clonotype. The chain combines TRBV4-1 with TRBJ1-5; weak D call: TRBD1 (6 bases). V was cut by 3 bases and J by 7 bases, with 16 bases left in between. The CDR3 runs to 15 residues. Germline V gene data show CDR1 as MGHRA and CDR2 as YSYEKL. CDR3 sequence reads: CASSQFRGAGQPQHF. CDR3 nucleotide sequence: TGCGCCAGCAGCCAGTTTCGGGGGGCGGGGCAGCCCCAGCATTTT.

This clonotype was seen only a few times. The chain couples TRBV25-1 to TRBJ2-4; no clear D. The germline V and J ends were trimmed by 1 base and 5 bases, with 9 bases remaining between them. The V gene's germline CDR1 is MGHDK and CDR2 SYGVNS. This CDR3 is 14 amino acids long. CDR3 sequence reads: CASSEWSEQNIQYF. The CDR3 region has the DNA TGTGCCAGCAGTGAATGGTCCGAGCAAAACATTCAGTACTTC.